Listed here is a single TCR beta chain. The DNA is left out, because the CDR3 cannot be placed on it with certainty; the CDR3 is given as TCRdb lists it. Germline V gene lookup returns CDR1 MDHEN and CDR2 SYDVKM. The CDR3 is 15 residues long, counting both termini. Clones were read by immunoSEQ multiplex PCR, and TCRdb kept only the in-frame ones, dropping some. Counted here are 150,000 to 200,000 clones, approximately 94% occurring once; the ten biggest clones make up around 1.5%. The data were obtained in a study of control samples from healthy donors and cancer patients. J is TRBJ1-2 and V is TRBV28; the D call of TRBD1 is as the table states it, not checked on the DNA. The sequenced sample was blood. The sequence derives from a woman younger than 35 in good health. CDR3 sequence reads: CASSTSGQNAYGYTF.